Each of the 7 T cell receptor beta chains below was sequenced from the same sample in a study of T cell repertoires in cytomegalovirus infection. TCRdb reprocessed the reads with MiXCR, giving one entry per CDR3 protein. The sample holds 290,000 or so distinct CDR3 sequences, roughly a tenth seen once. The sequenced material came from PBMCs. These receptors originate from a human donor in good health (CMV status not recorded). Some clones in this sample may be carry-over from other donors' samples.

Many counts were recorded for this clonotype. The V and J genes are TRBV28 and TRBJ2-5; D unresolved. The germline gives CDR1 MDHEN, CDR2 SYDVKM. The CDR3 is 15 residues long. V was clipped by 2 bases and J by 7 bases, with 17 bases between them. The CDR3 spells CASSLLEAPGGTQYF. The DNA of the CDR3 is TGTGCCAGCAGTTTACTCGAGGCCCCGGGCGGGACCCAGTACTTC. Variable domain in full (rest from reference TRBV28 and TRBJ2-5): DVKVTQSSRYLVKRTGEKVFLECVQDMDHENMFWYRQDPGLGLRLIYFSYDVKMKEKGDIPEGYSVSREKKERFSLILESASTNQTSMYLCASSLLEAPGGTQYFGPGTRLLVL.

This clonotype came up a few times. The chain combines TRBV28 with TRBJ2-7; TRBD2 matches at 8 bases. From germline, CDR1 is MDHEN and CDR2 SYDVKM. This CDR3 has 16 residues. Trimming cost V 5 bases and J 0 bases; bases outside gene matches: 9. In DNA, the CDR3 is TGTGCCAGCAGTGCCGGAACGGGGGGGATCTCCTACGAGCAGTACGTC. It is translated as CASSAGTGGISYEQYV.

This clonotype was counted many times. The rearrangement joins TRBV28 to TRBJ2-3, with 7 bases lining up with TRBD2. Trimming removed 6 bases from V and 1 base from J; junction bases left unmatched: 10. CDR1 MDHEN and CDR2 SYDVKM come from the germline V gene. The CDR3 extends over 16 amino acids. CDR3 amino acids: CASSPYESGGTDTQYF. DNA of the CDR3: TGTGCCAGCAGCCCTTATGAGAGCGGGGGCACAGATACGCAGTATTTT.

This clonotype was picked up many times. This chain uses TRBV6-2 or TRBV6-3 with TRBJ2-7; 8 bases match TRBD2. The CDR3 totals 14 residues. CDR1 and CDR2 (germline): MNHEY, SVGEGT. V gave up 6 bases and J gave up 4 bases; unmatched junction bases: 8. The CDR3 loop reads CASSRRGGSYEQYV. DNA of the CDR3: TGTGCCAGCAGCCGCCGCGGGGGGAGTTACGAGCAGTACGTC.

This clonotype was found a few times. This chain uses TRBV3-1 with TRBJ1-1; D is unresolved. Germline loops: CDR1 LGHDT, CDR2 YNNKEL (reference sequence). The ends were cut back, 0 bases at V and 2 bases at J, with 10 bases in the middle. The CDR3 spans 15 residues. Here the CDR3 reads CASSQESGRNTEAFF. The CDR3 DNA reads TGTGCCAGCAGCCAAGAATCCGGGAGAAACACTGAAGCTTTCTTT.

This clonotype has ten or more counts. The chain uses TRBV7-3 and TRBJ2-2; 14 nucleotides match TRBD2. Unmatched junction bases numbered 5, after V lost 5 bases and J lost 6 bases. Germline V gene lookup returns CDR1 SGHTA and CDR2 FQGTGA. The CDR3 consists of 16 residues. The CDR3 DNA sequence: TGTGCCAGCAGCCGTACGACTAGCGGGGGGGCCGGGGAGCTGTTTTTT. Its protein is CASSRTTSGGAGELFF.

The chain combines TRBV19 with TRBJ2-2; 10 nucleotides line up with TRBD2. After removal of 2 bases from V and 5 bases from J, the junction contained 5 bases not matched to a gene. The CDR3 length is 16 residues. Germline CDR1 reads LNHDA; CDR2 reads SQIVND (reference sequence). The CDR3: CASSIMASGGTGELFF. The CDR3 DNA reads as TGTGCCAGTAGTATAATGGCTAGCGGGGGTACCGGGGAGCTGTTTTTT.